Sequencing of this T cell receptor (beta chain) was carried out in a study of blood T cells in healthy people across ages. Trimming cost V 3 bases and J 2 bases, with 8 bases left between them. Germline values: CDR1 SGHAT, CDR2 FQNNGV. CDR3 length: 14 residues. With a J-beta primer mix and a sample-barcoded 5' primer, a second PCR ran about 6 to 11 cycles. Each CDR3 protein is one row after TCRdb ran MiXCR on the 5' RACE reads. The table shows about 510,000 distinct CDR3 sequences, with about 28% occurring only once. This clonotype was seen a few times. This sample also appeared in a second study, on T cells of mothers and their children.

The clonotype was recovered from a boy between 2 and 15 years old in good health. This chain joins TRBV11-2 and TRBJ1-5, with D possibly matching TRBD1 (6 bases). Sample: blood. CDR3 nucleotide sequence: TGTGCCAGCAGCTTTAACAGGGGCAATCAGCCCCAGCATTTT. It specifies CASSFNRGNQPQHF.